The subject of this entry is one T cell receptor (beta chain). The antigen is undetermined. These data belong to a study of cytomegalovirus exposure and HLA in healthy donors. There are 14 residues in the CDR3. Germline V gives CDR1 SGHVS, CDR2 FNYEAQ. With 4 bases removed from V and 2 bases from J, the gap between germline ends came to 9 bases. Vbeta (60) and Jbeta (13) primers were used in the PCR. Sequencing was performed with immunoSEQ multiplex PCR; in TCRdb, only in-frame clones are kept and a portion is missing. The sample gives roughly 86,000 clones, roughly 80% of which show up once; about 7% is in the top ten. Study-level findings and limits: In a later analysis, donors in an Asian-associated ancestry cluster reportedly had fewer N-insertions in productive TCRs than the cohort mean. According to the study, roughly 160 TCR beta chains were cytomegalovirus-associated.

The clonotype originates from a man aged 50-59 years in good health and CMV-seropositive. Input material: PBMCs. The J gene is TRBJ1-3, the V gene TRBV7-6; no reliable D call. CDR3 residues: CASSSSFTGNTIYF. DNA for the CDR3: TGTGCCAGCAGCTCCTCTTTTACTGGAAACACCATATATTTT.